The clone carrying this T cell receptor beta chain has more than one count but fewer than ten. This entry is derived from a study of prognosis after radiotherapy for stage I lung cancer. At the level of the study: After radiotherapy, about 14 showed no significant progression while a few developed distant metastases (median around seven months).

The CDR3 extends over 14 amino acids. The V end lost 3 bases, the J end lost 0 bases, and 8 bases lay between the germline ends. Germline V gene data show CDR1 as LNHDA and CDR2 as SQIVND (reference sequence). Amplicons of TCR beta CDR3 were generated from genomic DNA by two-round multiplex PCR. Primers were specific to each TRBV and TRBJ gene in first-round PCR. TCRdb redid the calling of the multiplex PCR reads with MiXCR, one entry per CDR3 protein. Of approximately 26,000 distinct CDR3 sequences listed, roughly 40% are singletons. The rearrangement uses TRBV19 and TRBJ1-1, with unresolved D. The material sequenced was PBMCs, taken before or after stereotactic body radiation therapy (not recorded which). The sequence derives from a donor at least 50 years old with non-small cell lung cancer. CDR3 region: CASSIPGLNTEAFF. The CDR3 bases are TGTGCCAGTAGTATTCCAGGCCTGAACACTGAAGCTTTCTTT.